This TCR beta chain comes out of a study of T-cell reconstitution after alpha-beta-depleted transplantation in children. Study observations and caveats: Several patients had high TCRbeta diversity at day 60; it came from surviving recipient T cells and thymic progenitors. T-cell counts and diversity at one year post-transplant came mainly from newly produced T cells. Several hundred expanded graft clones reportedly were the source of alpha-beta T cells about two months after transplant.

Trimming took 4 bases from V and 3 from J; bases not matched to a gene: 8. CDR3 size: 15 residues. Per the germline V gene, CDR1 is LGHDT and CDR2 is YNNKEL (reference sequence). Using unique molecular identifiers, the investigators prepared the TCRbeta library. MiXCR was run by TCRdb on the PCR reads, yielding one entry per CDR3 protein. The sample has hundreds of thousands of distinct CDR3 sequences, about a tenth seen once. This clonotype was observed many times. Its antigen is still unknown. The rearrangement links TRBV3-1 to TRBJ2-7; 8 bases align to TRBD1. The material sequenced was PBMCs, taken before TCRalphabeta/CD19-depleted stem cell transplant. The sequence derives from a child in the first two years of life with acute myeloid leukemia, due to receive a stem cell transplant. This CDR3 is CASSLRSQGVYEQYF. CDR3 sequence (DNA): TGTGCCAGCAGCCTTAGGTCACAGGGGGTCTACGAGCAGTACTTC.